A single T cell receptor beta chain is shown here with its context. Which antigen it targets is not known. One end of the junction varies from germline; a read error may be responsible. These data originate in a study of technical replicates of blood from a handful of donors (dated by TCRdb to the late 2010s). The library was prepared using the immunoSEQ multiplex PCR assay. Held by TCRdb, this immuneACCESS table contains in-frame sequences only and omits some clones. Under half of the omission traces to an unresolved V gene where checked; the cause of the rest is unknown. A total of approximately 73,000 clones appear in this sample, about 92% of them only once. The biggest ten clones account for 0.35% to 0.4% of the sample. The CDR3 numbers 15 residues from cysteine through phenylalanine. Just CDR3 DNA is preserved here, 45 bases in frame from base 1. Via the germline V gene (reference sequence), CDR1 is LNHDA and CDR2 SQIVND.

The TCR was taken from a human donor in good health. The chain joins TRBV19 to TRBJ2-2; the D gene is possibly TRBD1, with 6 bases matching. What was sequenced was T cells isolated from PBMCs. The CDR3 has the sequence CANSIMGASTGELFF. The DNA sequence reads TGTGCCAATAGTATCATGGGGGCTTCCACCGGGGAGCTGTTTTTT.